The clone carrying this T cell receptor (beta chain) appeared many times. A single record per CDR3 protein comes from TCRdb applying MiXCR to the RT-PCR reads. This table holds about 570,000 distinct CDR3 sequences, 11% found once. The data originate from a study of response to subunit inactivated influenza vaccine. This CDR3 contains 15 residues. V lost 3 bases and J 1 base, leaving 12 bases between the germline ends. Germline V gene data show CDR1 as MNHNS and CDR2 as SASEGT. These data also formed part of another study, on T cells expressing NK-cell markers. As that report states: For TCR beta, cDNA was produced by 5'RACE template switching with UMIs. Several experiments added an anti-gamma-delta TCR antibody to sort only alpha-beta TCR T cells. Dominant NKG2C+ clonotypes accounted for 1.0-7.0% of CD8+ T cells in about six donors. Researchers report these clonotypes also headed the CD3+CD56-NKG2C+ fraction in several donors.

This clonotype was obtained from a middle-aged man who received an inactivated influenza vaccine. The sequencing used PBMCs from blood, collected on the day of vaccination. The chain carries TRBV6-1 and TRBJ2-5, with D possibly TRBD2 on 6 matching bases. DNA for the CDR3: TGTGCCAGCAGTGACGGTGGGGGGACCCAAGAGACCCAGTACTTC. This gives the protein CASSDGGGTQETQYF.